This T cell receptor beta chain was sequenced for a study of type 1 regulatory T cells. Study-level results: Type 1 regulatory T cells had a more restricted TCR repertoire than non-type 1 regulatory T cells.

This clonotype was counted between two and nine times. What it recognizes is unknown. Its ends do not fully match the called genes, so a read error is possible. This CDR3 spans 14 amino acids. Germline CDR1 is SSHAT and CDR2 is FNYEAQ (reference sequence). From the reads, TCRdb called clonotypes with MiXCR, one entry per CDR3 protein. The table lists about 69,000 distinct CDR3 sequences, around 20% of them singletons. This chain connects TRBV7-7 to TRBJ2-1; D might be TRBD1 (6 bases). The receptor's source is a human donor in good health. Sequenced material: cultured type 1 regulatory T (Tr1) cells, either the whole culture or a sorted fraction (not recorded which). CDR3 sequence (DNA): TGTGCTAGCAGCCGACTACCCCAGGGGAATGAGCAGTTCTTC. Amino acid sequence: CASSRLPQGNEQFF.